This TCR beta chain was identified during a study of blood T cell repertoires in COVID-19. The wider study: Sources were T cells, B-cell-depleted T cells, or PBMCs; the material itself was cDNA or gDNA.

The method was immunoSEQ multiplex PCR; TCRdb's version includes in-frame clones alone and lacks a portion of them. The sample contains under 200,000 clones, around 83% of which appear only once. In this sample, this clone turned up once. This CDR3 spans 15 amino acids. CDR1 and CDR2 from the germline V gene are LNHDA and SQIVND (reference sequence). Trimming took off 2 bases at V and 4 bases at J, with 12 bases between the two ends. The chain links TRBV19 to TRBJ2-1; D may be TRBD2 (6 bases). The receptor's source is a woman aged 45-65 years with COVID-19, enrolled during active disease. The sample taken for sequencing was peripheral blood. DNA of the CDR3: TGTGCCAGTAGTATATACGGGGGAGATTACAATGAGCAGTTCTTC. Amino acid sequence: CASSIYGGDYNEQFF. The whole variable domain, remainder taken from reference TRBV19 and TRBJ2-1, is DGGITQSPKYLFRKEGQNVTLSCEQNLNHDAMYWYRQDPGQGLRLIYYSQIVNDFQKGDIAEGYSVSREKKESFPLTVTSAQKNPTAFYLCASSIYGGDYNEQFFGPGTRLTVL.